This T cell receptor (beta chain) was identified during a study of blood T cell repertoires in COVID-19. For the study at large: Samples representing acute and convalescent COVID-19 were sourced from the United States, Italy and Spain. In each case, the material was cDNA or gDNA derived from T cells, B-cell-depleted T cells, or PBMCs.

Patients of the Seattle cohort, enrolled during active infection, were followed longitudinally. How the authors handled the data: Nucleated cell number was recorded as an estimate derived from reference gene primer amplification. Measured with immunoSEQ multiplex PCR; TCRdb has only the in-frame clones, and not every one. The V and J calls and the clone size are those of that table, but D and trimming were determined from the DNA. This table holds 150,000 to 200,000 clones, 75% to 90% found once. Germline CDR1 is ENHRY and CDR2 is SYGVKD. The ends were cut back, 0 bases at V and 0 bases at J, with 9 bases in the middle. The CDR3 spans 16 residues.

The source material was peripheral blood. The chain employs TRBV10-3 and TRBJ2-1, with a weak D call TRBD1 (5 bases). This receptor was taken from a woman aged 70 to 79 with COVID-19, enrolled during active disease. The CDR3 DNA reads TGTGCCATCAGTGAGTCTAGGGGCGGCTCCTACAATGAGCAGTTCTTC. This codes for CAISESRGGSYNEQFF.